The sample holds a few counts of the clone carrying this T cell receptor (beta chain). Its antigen is currently unknown. Authors of the study amplified TCR beta CDR3 regions from RNA transcripts. Carried out on the TCR CDR3, a first-round RT-PCR used the HTBI primer set. TCRdb re-called the multiplex PCR reads with MiXCR, one entry per CDR3 protein. This sample carries around 700,000 distinct CDR3 sequences, around 20% of them seen once, and the ten largest clones take roughly 17%. J was trimmed by 6 bases and V by 8 bases; bases with no gene match: 6. This CDR3 spans 13 amino acids. Germline lookup yields CDR1 MNHNS and CDR2 SASEGT. This entry comes from a study of T cells in Graves' hyperthyroidism and ophthalmopathy. Overall study results and limits: Blood samples included most of the expanded thyroid clonotypes exceeding 0.001.

The chain has TRBV6-1 and TRBJ2-4, with 8 bases aligning to TRBD1. The clonotype comes from a woman aged 50 to 60 with Graves' hyperthyroidism that later progressed to Graves' ophthalmopathy. Sequencing input: blood. The CDR3 loop reads CASRSGGLNIQYF. The CDR3 DNA is TGTGCCAGCCGATCAGGGGGCTTAAACATTCAGTACTTC.